This T cell receptor beta chain was identified in a study of blood T cell repertoires in COVID-19 (dated by TCRdb to about 2020). The study in broad terms: Samples from collaborators originated in the United States, Italy and Spain and spanned both the acute and convalescent phases of COVID-19. The samples were drawn from two sources: the first 160 participants of the ongoing ImmuneRACE study, and 1,200 or so subjects contributed by 6 global collaborators. The repertoires were released in a freely available public database intended as a resource for research on the immune response to SARS-CoV-2. Deeply sampled blood TCRbeta repertoires from subjects exposed to, actively infected with, or recovered from COVID-19 were included in the dataset. HLA class I and class II types, where available, came from metadata supplied by the sample provider rather than from assay-based typing. A de-identified subject ID, COVID-19 status, age in years and sex were almost always included in the sample metadata. The prospective study material was composed of cDNA or gDNA derived from T cells, B-cell-depleted T cells, or PBMCs.

Measured from the cysteine to the phenylalanine, the CDR3 is 15 residues long. Kept here is only the CDR3 DNA, which spans 45 bases and is read in frame from base 1. For this chain, trimming is 5 bases at the V end and 2 bases at the J end, and the number of junction bases without a gene match is 6. CDR1 and CDR2, per the germline V gene, are KGHDR and SFDVKD. A word on this clone: Its target antigen remains unknown. No much larger clone exists at a distance of one base, and base qualities are not known.

TCRbeta CDR3 regions were amplified from genomic DNA using the immunoSEQ Assay, a bias-controlled multiplex PCR. As for how the authors treated the data: The number of nucleated cells in each sample was estimated from the amplification of reference gene primers within the assay. Sequence reads were collapsed and filtered to measure the absolute abundance of every unique TCRbeta CDR3 rearrangement. For each sample, productive Simpson clonality was calculated by taking the square root of Simpson's diversity index across productive rearrangements. TCRdb retrieved this table from immuneACCESS and kept in-frame rearrangements only. Not all clones are present; in checked studies, unresolved V genes account for under half, and no reason is known for the remainder. From that table come the V and J calls and clone size; the DNA was used to work out D and trimming. The sample yields around 68,000 clones; around 80% were counted once. Clones ranked in the top ten supply around a tenth of the sample.

Whole blood was collected in K2EDTA tubes by collaborating institutions according to the institutions' own protocols. For TCRbeta analysis, collaborators shipped samples as frozen whole blood, isolated PBMCs, or DNA extracted from either of those sample types. What the study reported, not specific to this receptor: How much clinical and demographic metadata was included differed by source and by participant, and the metadata was provided uncurated.

What was sequenced was peripheral blood. The source of this sequence is a woman in her 50s with acute or convalescent COVID-19. The chain is encoded by TRBV24-1 joined to TRBJ2-5; TRBD2 matches 8 bases in the middle. The CDR3 sequence is CATSGRGDGQETQYF. The sequenced DNA: TGTGCCACCAGTGGGCGGGGGGACGGACAAGAGACCCAGTACTTC.